This T cell receptor (beta chain) originates from a study of vaccination effects on CD4 cells after COVID-19. Isolating CD4+ T cells followed more than eight days of culture. Participants were given two doses of BNT162b2 or mRNA-1273 vaccine. Sequenced by immunoSEQ multiplex PCR; TCRdb stores in-frame clones only, minus some. The sample lists 45,000 to 55,000 clones; just over 70% were seen once. Trimming took off 9 bases at V and 4 bases at J, with 10 bases between the two ends. CDR3 length: 11 residues. Germline-derived CDR1 and CDR2 are MNHEY and SVGAGI. Regarding this clone: Antigen: not known.

The specimen comprised CD4+ T cells from PBMCs cultured without peptide, sampled after COVID-19 vaccination. V is TRBV6-5 and J is TRBJ2-7; no definite D call. The clonotype originates from a human donor who received a COVID-19 vaccine. This CDR3 reads CASTRRYEQYF. For the CDR3, the DNA is TGTGCCAGTACGCGGCGATACGAGCAGTACTTC.